This is a list of T cell receptor beta chains from one sample in a study of vaccination and CD4 T cells after COVID-19. TCRdb passed the PCR reads through MiXCR, listing each CDR3 protein once. The data contain roughly 12,000 distinct CDR3 sequences, roughly 80% of them seen just once; the ten biggest clones take up about 9.4%. No antigens are known for them. The specimen sequenced was CD4+ T cells from blood, cultured in vitro. Receptors were obtained from a human donor who had recovered from COVID-19. The CDR3 runs from the conserved cysteine through the conserved F or W. D genes are given only for firm matches. Clone size is shown for a subset of rows, as once, few, many or a class of expanded clone.

abundance	len	v_gene	d_gene	j_gene	CDR3nt	CDR3aa
few	15	TRBV10-1	TRBD1	TRBJ1-1	TGCGCCAGCAGGAGGGACAGGGGGCTGGACACTGAAGCTTTCTTT	CASRRDRGLDTEAFF
NA	13	TRBV7-6	NA	TRBJ2-7	TGTGCCAGCAGCCGTGACAGACTAATGGAGCAGTACTTC	CASSRDRLMEQYF
NA	11	TRBV6-1	TRBD1	TRBJ1-2	TGTGCCAGCAGACCAGGGGGGGGCTACACCTTC	CASRPGGGYTF
NA	15	TRBV7-2	NA	TRBJ1-5	TGTGCCAGCAGCTTTGTGGGGGGGCGAAGTCAGCCCCAGCATTTT	CASSFVGGRSQPQHF
NA	15	TRBV29-1	TRBD1	TRBJ2-3	TGCAGCGTTCAAAGAGGGACAGGGAGCACAGATACGCAGTATTTT	CSVQRGTGSTDTQYF
NA	15	TRBV19	NA	TRBJ2-2	TGTGCCAGTCGCGTCGGGTCTAGAGACACCGGGGAGCTGTTTTTT	CASRVGSRDTGELFF
NA	13	TRBV7-9	TRBD1	TRBJ1-1	TGTGCCAGCAGCCCAGCAGGGGGTCCAAAAGCTTTCTTT	CASSPAGGPKAFF
large	13	TRBV5-4	NA	TRBJ1-3	TGTGCCAGCAGGTCGGCAAATGGAAACACCATATATTTT	CASRSANGNTIYF
NA	12	TRBV20-1	TRBD1	TRBJ2-5	TGCAGTGCCCCCGACAGGGGGGAGACCCAGTACTTC	CSAPDRGETQYF
NA	13	TRBV12-3/TRBV12-4	TRBD1	TRBJ1-2	TGTGCCAGCAGTCCCACGACAGGGGGGGGCTACACCTTC	CASSPTTGGGYTF
NA	12	TRBV30	NA	TRBJ1-2	TGTGCCTGCCCAGGGATTGCGTTAGGCTACACCTTC	CACPGIALGYTF
NA	14	TRBV11-3	NA	TRBJ2-1	TGTGCCAGCAGCTATGGGGGACAAACCAATGAGCAGTTCTTC	CASSYGGQTNEQFF
NA	18	TRBV1	NA	TRBJ2-6	TGCACCAGCACCCCAAGGGGCAGCTTTTACTCTGGGGCCAACGTCCTGACTTTC	CTSTPRGSFYSGANVLTF
NA	17	TRBV27	NA	TRBJ1-1	TGTGCCAGCAGCCTAAACCGCTTGGGGGCTCCTAACACTGAAGCTTTCTTT	CASSLNRLGAPNTEAFF
few	15	TRBV7-9	TRBD2	TRBJ2-5	TGTGCCAGCAGCCCCCCACTTCTGGGGGGGGAGACCCAGTACTTC	CASSPPLLGGETQYF
NA	14	TRBV6-5	NA	TRBJ1-5	TGTGCCAGCAGTTACCGGACAGGCAATCAGCCCCAGCATTTT	CASSYRTGNQPQHF
NA	15	TRBV20-1	TRBD2	TRBJ2-3	TGCAGTGCTGAGCCACTAGCGGTAAAAACAGATACGCAGTATTTT	CSAEPLAVKTDTQYF
few	13	TRBV5-1	NA	TRBJ1-2	TGCGCCAGCAGCTTGGTGGGGGACTATGGCTACACCTTC	CASSLVGDYGYTF
NA	12	TRBV6-2/TRBV6-3	NA	TRBJ2-5	TGTGCCAGTTGGAGGGCCTCCGAGACCCAGTACTTC	CASWRASETQYF
NA	16	TRBV19	NA	TRBJ1-1	TGTGCCAGTAGTCCCCAGGGGAGGGGTCAGAACACTGAAGCTTTCTTT	CASSPQGRGQNTEAFF
NA	14	TRBV15	NA	TRBJ1-4	TGTGCCACCAGCAGAGATGGGTCCGGTGAAAAACTGTTTTTT	CATSRDGSGEKLFF
NA	14	TRBV5-4	NA	TRBJ1-6	TGTGCCAGCAGCTTGGACCGGGTGGCTTCACCCCTCCACTTT	CASSLDRVASPLHF
once	17	TRBV28	TRBD1	TRBJ1-2	TGTGCCAGCAGAACCACCGGGACAGGGGTTGCTTCGGGGGGCTACACCTTC	CASRTTGTGVASGGYTF
few	14	TRBV20-1	TRBD1	TRBJ1-2	TGCAGTGCTAGCGACAGGGGTACACGCTATGGCTACACCTTC	CSASDRGTRYGYTF
NA	18	TRBV20-1	NA	TRBJ2-2	TGCAGTGCTAGAGACCCTCTTGACTCCCGCTTGAACACCGGGGAGCTGTTTTTT	CSARDPLDSRLNTGELFF
NA	13	TRBV20-1	NA	TRBJ2-1	TGCAGTGCCGTTAAGGCAATTCGGCAACAGCAGTTCTTC	CSAVKAIRQQQFF
NA	13	TRBV20-1	NA	TRBJ1-5	TGCAGTGCTAGATTTGGGGTGAATCAGCCCCAGCATTTT	CSARFGVNQPQHF
NA	11	TRBV20-1	NA	TRBJ2-7	TGCAGTGCTAGTCCCCTCCACGAGCAGTACTTC	CSASPLHEQYF